Sequencing of this T cell receptor beta chain was carried out in a study of a mutant IDH1 vaccine in newly diagnosed glioma. V lost 5 bases to trimming and J lost 9 bases; unmatched junction nucleotides: 1. Germline CDR1 reads SGHAT; CDR2 reads FQNNGV. The CDR3 is 13 residues long. Details on this clone: Its antigen is undetermined.

Indicated time point: week 5, during vaccination. Vaccination comprised doses that each held 300 ug of mutant IDH1 20-mer peptide, plus topical imiquimod. Sequencing used immunoSEQ multiplex PCR; TCRdb keeps in-frame clones, though not all of them. The profile shows tens of thousands of clones, around 81% of them singletons. J is TRBJ1-6 and V is TRBV11-2; 10 nucleotides match TRBD1. The receptor was isolated from a man aged 25 to 40 with glioma. Source: PBMCs, taken from a glioma patient whose treatment included an IDH1 peptide vaccine. CDR3 region: CASSRDRGSPLHF. The CDR3 DNA sequence: TGTGCCAGCAGCCGGGACAGGGGTTCACCCCTCCACTTT.